One T cell receptor beta chain is described in this entry. The antigen is not known. Time point: recipient sample about 28 days before transplant, after cytoreduction. The method was immunoSEQ multiplex PCR; TCRdb's version includes in-frame clones alone and lacks a portion of them. Of some 49,000 clones listed, 65% to 90% are singletons. This entry comes from a study of T cell clonotyping in hematopoietic cell transplantation. Study details: Recipients' pretransplant samples followed cytoreduction.

Study findings and constraints: Recipient TCR diversity dropped after transplant; expanded clonotypes rose from day 30 to 180. Few recipient clonotypes overlapped donors; over 95% were de novo at given depth.

CDR3 length equals 14 residues. Germline assignment: CDR1 SEHNR and CDR2 FQNEAQ (reference sequence). V was pared by 1 base and J by 3 bases, with 10 bases between. The chain uses TRBV7-9 and TRBJ2-7; D not resolved. This specimen was peripheral blood mononuclear cells, taken before stem cell transplant. The source is a man aged 55 to 70 with biphenotypic leukemia. Some clones in this sample may be carry-over from other donors' samples. CDR3 protein: CASSLEGFSYEQYF. The DNA for the CDR3 is TGTGCCAGCAGCTTAGAAGGGTTTAGCTACGAGCAGTACTTC.